These 25 T cell receptor beta chains were all obtained from the same sample, sequenced in a study of blood T cells in healthy people across ages. A J-beta primer mix and a sample-barcoded 5' primer were used in a second PCR of roughly 6 to 11 cycles. TCRdb fed the 5' RACE reads into MiXCR, producing one record per CDR3 protein. The table records some 700,000 distinct CDR3 sequences, more than 40% of them present only once. Sample: blood. All receptors derive from an older woman in good health.

The rearrangement joins TRBV20-1 to TRBJ2-1; no firm D call. Germline values: CDR1 DFQATT, CDR2 SNEGSKA (reference sequence). V lost 0 bases to trimming and J lost 7 bases, with 13 bases between them. The CDR3 contains 14 residues. In nucleotides, the CDR3 is TGCAGTGCTAGAGAAGGTTTTAATCGGAATGAGCAGTTCTTC. It yields the protein CSAREGFNRNEQFF.

The genes are TRBV12-3 or TRBV12-4 and TRBJ2-1, with 14 bases lining up with TRBD2. The CDR3 extends over 16 amino acids. V was clipped by 3 bases and J by 8 bases; unmatched bases: 6. The CDR3 nucleotides are TGTGCCAGCAGTTTCGGACTAGCGGGGGGTAGGGATGAGCAGTTCTTC. Residues: CASSFGLAGGRDEQFF.

The chain employs TRBV6-2 or TRBV6-3 and TRBJ2-1; TRBD2 aligns across 10 bases. The germline CDR1 and CDR2 sequences are MNHEY and SVGEGT. The trim removed 1 base at V and 9 bases at J, leaving 9 bases unmatched. The CDR3 spans 16 residues. CDR3 in DNA: TGTGCCAGCAGTTACTTTGGAGCGGGGGGGCGGGGTGAGCAGTTCTTC. Protein product: CASSYFGAGGRGEQFF.

This clonotype was seen repeatedly, ten times or more. The V gene is TRBV12-3 or TRBV12-4, the J gene TRBJ1-6; unclear D gene. The CDR3 loop spans 12 amino acids. The V end was cut by 5 bases, the J end by 7 bases, with 6 bases between. The CDR3 DNA follows: TGTGCCAGCAGTCCTAACAATTCACCCCTCCACTTT. Its protein is CASSPNNSPLHF.

The rearrangement joins TRBV20-1 to TRBJ2-5; possible D gene TRBD1, 6 bases. V lost 5 bases, J lost 2 bases, and 15 bases lay in between. Germline-derived CDR1 and CDR2 are DFQATT and SNEGSKA (reference sequence). The CDR3 runs to 14 residues. In DNA form, the CDR3 reads TGCAGTGCTCAGCCGGGACACAGGCAAGAGACCCAGTACTTC. It specifies CSAQPGHRQETQYF.

A few counts support this clonotype. V and J are TRBV24-1 and TRBJ2-5, with D perhaps being TRBD1 or TRBD2 (5 bases each). Per the germline V gene, CDR1 is KGHDR and CDR2 is SFDVKD. CDR3 length equals 17 residues. V lost 4 bases to trimming and J lost 0 bases, with 17 bases between them. CDR3 loop: CATSDLFYRDDQETQYF. DNA for the CDR3: TGTGCCACCAGTGACCTTTTCTACCGGGACGACCAAGAGACCCAGTACTTC.

This clonotype was counted ten times or more. V usage is TRBV11-2 and J usage is TRBJ2-2; D unclear. V dropped 1 base and J dropped 7 bases, with 10 bases sitting between them. Germline CDR1 and CDR2: SGHAT and FQNNGV. The CDR3 extends over 14 amino acids. The CDR3 protein is CASSLVGRGGELFF. For the CDR3, the DNA is TGTGCCAGCAGCTTAGTAGGGCGTGGCGGGGAGCTGTTTTTT.

This clonotype has only a few counts. The CDR3, as DNA: TGCAGCGTCCGCCGACAGGGTCGCGAGCAGTACTTC. It is translated as CSVRRQGREQYF. V gene TRBV29-1 combines with J gene TRBJ2-5; 7 nucleotides match TRBD1. Gene TRBJ2-7 matches the end of the DNA better, so the J call may be wrong. The CDR3 covers 12 residues. Germline V CDR1 and CDR2: SQVTM, ANQGSEA.

The chain has TRBV20-1 and TRBJ1-5; D is uncertain. Germline V gene sequence: CDR1 DFQATT, CDR2 SNEGSKA (reference sequence). With 3 bases removed from V and 3 bases from J, the gap between germline ends came to 9 bases. There are 13 residues in the CDR3. The CDR3 nucleotides read TGCAGTGCTAGTTTGCAACACAATCAGCCCCAGCATTTT. Its protein product is CSASLQHNQPQHF.

Turning to this clonotype: This clone may be a read error of a much larger clone one base away. This chain links TRBV12-3 or TRBV12-4 with TRBJ2-6, with D hard to call. CDR3 size: 14 residues. In nucleotides, the CDR3 is TGTGTCAGCAGTTGGATGGCTGGGGCCAACGTCCTGACTTTC. This gives the protein CVSSWMAGANVLTF.

This clonotype appeared many times. The chain is built from TRBV4-1 and TRBJ2-3; 7 bases are a match to TRBD1. Germline V gene data show CDR1 as MGHRA and CDR2 as YSYEKL. CDR3 size: 15 residues. The V and J ends lost 1 base and 5 bases, in that order; junction bases with no gene match: 6. CDR3 sequence (DNA): TGCGCCAGCAGCCAAGGGACAGGACGACAAGATACGCAGTATTTT. Residues: CASSQGTGRQDTQYF.

This rearrangement joins TRBV4-3 to TRBJ2-1; either TRBD1 or TRBD2 may fit D (5 bases each). Looked up from germline, CDR1 is LGHNA and CDR2 is YSLEER. CDR3 size: 15 residues. Trimming took 1 base from V and 15 from J, leaving 22 bases between them. The CDR3 here is CASSQGGIVGRGPFF. CDR3 coding DNA: TGCGCCAGCAGCCAAGGGGGTATAGTGGGACGGGGTCCGTTCTTC.

Points on this clonotype: Since a much larger clone is just one base distant, this may be a read error. The V call is TRBV27, the J call TRBJ1-2, with a possible D match to TRBD1 (6 bases). Germline CDR1 MNHEY, CDR2 SMNVEV (reference sequence). CDR3 length: 14 residues. The CDR3 DNA reads TGTGCCCGCAGTCCAGGACAGCTCCTCTATGGCTACACCTTC. Translation gives CARSPGQLLYGYTF.

The rearrangement joins TRBV24-1 to TRBJ2-3, with 10 bases lining up with TRBD1. Losses at the gene ends were 6 bases for V and 3 bases for J; bases not matched to a gene: 8. The CDR3 consists of 16 residues. Germline CDR1 and CDR2: KGHDR and SFDVKD. The CDR3 bases are TGTGCCACCAGTAAGCCCGGGACAGGGGTAACAGATACGCAGTATTTT. Translating it yields CATSKPGTGVTDTQYF.

As regards this clonotype: One junction end disagrees with the germline gene, perhaps due to a read error. V is TRBV10-3 and J is TRBJ1-4; the D is unclear. Per the germline V gene, CDR1 is ENHRY and CDR2 is SYGVKD. The CDR3 totals 13 residues. CDR3 nucleotide sequence: TGTGCCATCAGGGAGTGGGGAAGTGAAAAACTGTTTTTT. This translates into CAIREWGSEKLFF.

The rearrangement uses TRBV7-2 and TRBJ2-3, with TRBD2 matching over 11 bases. The CDR3 is made up of 16 amino acids. CDR1 is SGHTA, CDR2 FQGNSA, per germline. The trim removed 5 bases at V and 5 bases at J, leaving 9 bases unmatched. This CDR3 reads CASSDVGLAGGDTQYF. DNA of the CDR3: TGTGCCAGCAGCGATGTAGGGCTAGCGGGAGGAGATACGCAGTATTTT.

The J gene is TRBJ2-6, the V gene TRBV7-2, with D perhaps TRBD1 (6 bases). Germline CDR1 and CDR2: SGHTA and FQGNSA. The V end was cut by 4 bases, the J end by 4 bases, with 8 bases between. The CDR3 spans 14 residues. CDR3 DNA sequence: TGTGCCAGCAGCTCAGGGGAAGGGGCCAACGTCCTGACTTTC. It specifies CASSSGEGANVLTF.

The chain carries TRBV12-3 or TRBV12-4 and TRBJ1-3; D is unclear. V was shortened by 6 bases and J by 0 bases, with 15 bases between the two germline ends. This CDR3 spans 16 amino acids. This CDR3 reads CASSLHGLSSGNTIYF. The DNA for the CDR3 is TGTGCCAGCAGCCTCCACGGCTTGAGCTCTGGAAACACCATATATTTT.

This clonotype was recorded a few times. V and J are TRBV18 and TRBJ1-1; no reliable D call. Trimming left V 0 bases short and J 4 bases short, with 12 bases between. The germline gives CDR1 KGHSH, CDR2 LQKENI. The CDR3 runs to 15 residues. The CDR3 protein is CASSPPKGSATEAFF. CDR3 nucleotide sequence: TGTGCCAGCTCACCACCGAAGGGATCGGCCACTGAAGCTTTCTTT.

The genes are TRBV4-2 and TRBJ2-3; tentative D call: TRBD2 (6 bases). Trimming removed 1 base at V and 0 bases at J, with 17 bases between. CDR1 is LGHNA and CDR2 is YNFKEQ in the germline V gene. This CDR3 has 18 amino acids. This CDR3 is CASSQAAYAGTSTDTQYF. The CDR3 coding sequence is TGTGCCAGCAGCCAAGCCGCGTACGCGGGGACTAGCACAGATACGCAGTATTTT.

This clonotype has just a few counts. The J gene is TRBJ2-7, the V gene TRBV7-9; D is undetermined. The germline CDR1 and CDR2 sequences are SEHNR and FQNEAQ (reference sequence). V lost 5 bases and J lost 0, with 14 bases in between. The CDR3 loop spans 15 amino acids. The chain's CDR3 is CASSPGTRGSYEQYF. CDR3 nucleotides: TGTGCCAGCAGCCCCGGAACCCGCGGCTCCTACGAGCAGTACTTC.

This rearrangement joins TRBV9 to TRBJ1-6, with 7 positions matching TRBD1. J was trimmed by 9 bases and V by 4 bases; bases with no gene match: 7. Per germline, CDR1 SGDLS and CDR2 YYNGEE. This CDR3 spans 14 amino acids. The CDR3, as DNA: TGTGCCAGCAGCCTACAGGGGATGAGTTCACCCCTCCACTTT. This gives the protein CASSLQGMSSPLHF. Using reference TRBV9 and TRBJ1-6 for the parts outside the CDR3, the full variable domain is DSGVTQTPKHLITATGQRVTLRCSPRSGDLSVYWYQQSLDQGLQFLIQYYNGEERAKGNILERFSAQQFPDLHSELNLSSLELGDSALYFCASSLQGMSSPLHFGNGTRLTVT.

At least ten counts were recorded for this clonotype. The chain carries TRBV7-8 and TRBJ2-1, with D uncertain. There are 14 residues in the CDR3. Trimming removed 1 base at V and 2 bases at J, with 6 bases between. Germline CDR1 SGHVS, CDR2 FQNEAQ. The CDR3 DNA follows: TGTGCCAGCAGCTTAGAGCATACCTACAATGAGCAGTTCTTC. This encodes CASSLEHTYNEQFF.

This clonotype was seen only once. Being one base from a much bigger clone, this may be a read error. The chain combines TRBV29-1 with TRBJ2-1; D tentatively fits TRBD1 or TRBD2 (5 bases each). The CDR3 has 12 amino acids. The germline V and J ends were trimmed by 5 bases and 10 bases, with 15 bases remaining between them. CDR1 is SQVTM and CDR2 is ANQGSEA in the germline V gene. This CDR3 reads CSVRTGPYEQFF. CDR3 coding DNA: TGCAGCGTTCGGACGGGACCATACGAGCAGTTCTTC.

In this sample, this clonotype turned up a few times. The chain uses TRBV20-1 and TRBJ1-4, with no clear D. The CDR3 covers 14 residues. Per the germline V gene, CDR1 is DFQATT and CDR2 is SNEGSKA (reference sequence). With 2 bases removed from V and 5 bases from J, the gap between germline ends came to 12 bases. The CDR3 DNA is TGCAGTGCTAGAACGAGTAGTCCCAATGAAAAACTGTTTTTT. Protein sequence: CSARTSSPNEKLFF.